This is a list of T cell receptor beta chains from one sample in a study of immune evolution from preneoplasia to lung adenocarcinoma. Sequenced by immunoSEQ multiplex PCR; TCRdb stores in-frame clones only, minus some. This sample yields approximately 11,000 clones, of which approximately 85% are seen a single time; about 3.5% belongs to the top ten. The material sequenced was FFPE minimally invasive lung adenocarcinoma tissue. These receptors originate from a person between 65 and 79 years old with lung adenocarcinoma. Each CDR3 is given with its conserved first and last residue. The D gene is left open where the match is weak. Expanded clones are given a class, and other clones once, few, many or no size at all.

length | J | D | V | size | DNA | CDR3
14 | TRBJ2-3 | TRBD1 | TRBV28 | NA | TGTGCCAGCCATGGGGGACAGGGGCCAGATACGCAGTATTTT | CASHGGQGPDTQYF
15 | TRBJ2-6 | NA | TRBV11-3 | NA | TGTGCCAGCAGCTTAGGAGGGGCTGGGGCCAACGTCCTGACTTTC | CASSLGGAGANVLTF
16 | TRBJ2-1 | TRBD1 | TRBV18 | NA | TGTGCCAGCTCTCACAGGGGCACAAACTCCTACAATGAGCAGTTCTTC | CASSHRGTNSYNEQFF
16 | TRBJ1-1 | NA | TRBV6-5 | NA | TGTGCCAGCAGTTACTTCTACAGGGTAAGGGACACTGAAGCTTTCTTT | CASSYFYRVRDTEAFF
12 | TRBJ1-1 | NA | TRBV6-1 | NA | TGTGCCATCGCGGACAGAACATTTGAAGCTTTCTTT | CAIADRTFEAFF
15 | TRBJ1-1 | NA | TRBV2 | NA | TGTGCCAGCAGTGAAGACACAGGGAGAGGGACTGAAGCTTTCTTT | CASSEDTGRGTEAFF
16 | TRBJ2-7 | TRBD2 | TRBV6-5 | NA | TGTGCCAGCAGTTACTCGACAGCGGGAGGGACTAACGAGCAGTACTTC | CASSYSTAGGTNEQYF
11 | TRBJ2-2 | NA | TRBV29-1 | few | TGCAGCGTCGGGGTAACCGGGGAGCTGTTTTTT | CSVGVTGELFF
15 | TRBJ2-1 | TRBD2 | TRBV2 | NA | TGTGCCAGCAGTGGCTTTAGCGGGGCCTACAATGAGCAGTTCTTC | CASSGFSGAYNEQFF
15 | TRBJ2-1 | TRBD1 | TRBV7-8 | NA | TGTGCCAGCAGCTACAGGGGAAAGACCTACAATGAGCAGTTCTTC | CASSYRGKTYNEQFF
14 | TRBJ2-5 | TRBD1 | TRBV9 | NA | TGTGCCAGCAGCCCAGGACAGGGCCAAGAGACCCAGTACTTC | CASSPGQGQETQYF
16 | TRBJ2-5 | TRBD1 | TRBV5-8 | few | TGTGCCAGCAGCTTAGTTGACAGGGGGGCCCTAGGGGCCCAGTACTTC | CASSLVDRGALGAQYF
13 | TRBJ2-3 | TRBD1 | TRBV2 | NA | TGTGCCAGCAGCCCAGGGGGTTCAGATACGCAGTATTTT | CASSPGGSDTQYF
13 | TRBJ2-7 | NA | TRBV4-1 | NA | TGCGCCAGCAGCCAAGATCTGGGCTCCGAGCAGTACTTC | CASSQDLGSEQYF
12 | TRBJ1-1 | TRBD1 | TRBV6-6 | NA | TGTGCCAGCAGTCATCACAGGGGTGAAGCTTTCTTT | CASSHHRGEAFF
14 | TRBJ2-2 | TRBD2 | TRBV18 | NA | TGTGCCAGCTCAACGGGAGGAGACACCGGGGAGCTGTTTTTT | CASSTGGDTGELFF
16 | TRBJ1-4 | NA | TRBV6-6 | NA | TGTGCCAGCAGTTATCTTAAAGTGGTTTCCGATGAAAAACTGTTTTTT | CASSYLKVVSDEKLFF
16 | TRBJ2-7 | NA | TRBV6-5 | NA | TGTGCCAGCAGTTACTCTATCGCTCGGGCTGCCTACGAGCAGTACTTC | CASSYSIARAAYEQYF
14 | TRBJ2-2 | TRBD2 | TRBV30 | NA | TGTGCCTGGAGACTAGCGGGGGACACCGGGGAGCTGTTTTTT | CAWRLAGDTGELFF
13 | TRBJ2-7 | NA | TRBV5-8 | NA | TGTGCCAGCAGTTATTCCATGAAATACGAGCAGTACTTC | CASSYSMKYEQYF
12 | TRBJ1-1 | NA | TRBV30 | NA | TGTGCCTGGAATTCCAGGGATAATGAAGCTTTCTTT | CAWNSRDNEAFF
14 | TRBJ2-7 | NA | TRBV29-1 | once | TGCAGCGTTGCGAGGGCAGGGGCGTCGTTGGAGCAGTACTTC | CSVARAGASLEQYF
15 | TRBJ2-7 | TRBD2 | TRBV6-4 | NA | TGTGCCAGCAGTGATACTAGCGGGATTTCCTACGAGCAGTACTTC | CASSDTSGISYEQYF
15 | TRBJ1-2 | TRBD1 | TRBV5-6 | once | TGTGCCAGCAGGGCAAAGGGACAGGGAAACTATGGCTACACCTTC | CASRAKGQGNYGYTF
13 | TRBJ1-1 | NA | TRBV30 | NA | TGTGCCTGGAGTGTAGGGGGGACCATTGAAGCTTTCTTT | CAWSVGGTIEAFF
16 | TRBJ2-1 | NA | TRBV11-3 | NA | TGTGCCAGCAGCTTAGACGGCGGAGCCTCCTACAATGAGCAGTTCTTC | CASSLDGGASYNEQFF
16 | TRBJ2-2 | TRBD1 | TRBV4-1 | NA | TGCGCCAGCAGCCAAGATCCGGCAGGGGGCGGCGGGGAGCTGTTTTTT | CASSQDPAGGGGELFF
15 | TRBJ1-6 | NA | TRBV28 | NA | TGTGCCAGCAGTACCCCCCTTAGGGATAATTCACCCCTCCACTTT | CASSTPLRDNSPLHF
14 | TRBJ2-1 | TRBD2 | TRBV30 | NA | TGTGCCCGCCTGGAAGCGGGGGGGCCGGGAGAGCAGTTCTTC | CARLEAGGPGEQFF
15 | TRBJ1-6 | NA | TRBV2 | NA | TGTGCCAGCAGTGGAGGACGTGCTTTAATTTCACCCCTCCACTTT | CASSGGRALISPLHF
14 | TRBJ2-3 | TRBD1 | TRBV29-1 | NA | TGCAGCGTTGGTAGGACAGGGAGAACAGATACGCAGTATTTT | CSVGRTGRTDTQYF
15 | TRBJ2-7 | TRBD2 | TRBV27 | NA | TGTGCCAGCAGAAGCGGACTAGCGGGGATGGAAGAGCAGTACTTC | CASRSGLAGMEEQYF
14 | TRBJ2-1 | TRBD2 | TRBV7-3 | NA | TGTGCCAGCAGCTCCCGACTAGCGGGAGCTGAGCAGTTCTTC | CASSSRLAGAEQFF
17 | TRBJ1-5 | NA | TRBV19 | NA | TGTGCCAGTAGTATAGATTCGGGGGGAGGTCGCAATCAGCCCCAGCATTTT | CASSIDSGGGRNQPQHF
11 | TRBJ1-2 | NA | TRBV6-1 | once | TGTGCCTGCAGTGAATCGGAGGGCGACACCTTC | CACSESEGDTF
12 | TRBJ1-5 | NA | TRBV28 | NA | TGTGCCAGCAGCCGCGCACCTCAGCCCCAGCATTTT | CASSRAPQPQHF
14 | TRBJ1-3 | NA | TRBV6-1 | NA | TGTGCCAGCAGTGGGACAGCGACTGGAAACACCATATATTTT | CASSGTATGNTIYF
13 | TRBJ2-1 | NA | TRBV29-1 | NA | TGCAGCGGGGATCAGAGCTCCTACAATGAGCAGTTCTTC | CSGDQSSYNEQFF
15 | TRBJ2-7 | TRBD1 | TRBV15 | once | TGTGCCACCAGCAGAGGGACAGGGGGCTCCTACGAGCAGTACTTC | CATSRGTGGSYEQYF
18 | TRBJ1-1 | NA | TRBV4-1 | NA | TGCGCCAGCAGCCAACGTGCACCGCGCGAGACCTTGAACACTGAAGCTTTCTTT | CASSQRAPRETLNTEAFF
14 | TRBJ1-2 | TRBD1 | TRBV19 | NA | TGTGCCAGCAGTCCCGTGGGACAGCACCATGGCTACACCTTC | CASSPVGQHHGYTF
16 | TRBJ1-4 | NA | TRBV11-2 | NA | TGTGCCAGCAGCTTAGATTTTGGCAGGGGAGGAGAAAAACTGTTTTTT | CASSLDFGRGGEKLFF
13 | TRBJ2-1 | NA | TRBV29-1 | NA | TGCAGCGTTGAGAAGAACCGGGTCGATGAGCAGTTCTTC | CSVEKNRVDEQFF
16 | TRBJ2-1 | NA | TRBV6-6 | NA | TGTGCCAGCAGCCCTTCCACACTCCCGCATAACAATGAGCAGTTCTTC | CASSPSTLPHNNEQFF
14 | TRBJ2-1 | TRBD2 | TRBV2 | NA | TGTGCCAGCAGCCTAGCGGGGGGCCCGTCTGAGCAGTTCTTC | CASSLAGGPSEQFF
13 | TRBJ1-4 | NA | TRBV30 | NA | TGTGCCTGGAGTTTTCAGGGCCGGGAAAAACTGTTTTTT | CAWSFQGREKLFF